This TCR beta chain was obtained from a study of regulatory T cells in long-lasting Graves disease. Construction of TCR beta libraries relied on iRepertoire HTBI primers and on Arm-PCR targeting CDR3 regions. Each CDR3 protein gets one entry after TCRdb re-called the multiplex PCR reads with MiXCR. Seen here are fewer than 350,000 distinct CDR3 sequences, about 20% observed once, and the top ten hold approximately 35%. Time point meaning: newly diagnosed GD, antithyroid drugs for less than 3 months. PBMC-derived RNA was used for the TCR library. Germline loops: CDR1 SGHAT, CDR2 FQNNGV. The CDR3 totals 16 residues. V lost 1 base and J lost 0; bases outside the gene matches: 3.

V is TRBV11-2 and J is TRBJ2-1, with 7 nucleotides matching TRBD2. Material: peripheral blood mononuclear cells (PBMCs), obtained at new diagnosis, from a patient treated with antithyroid drugs. This TCR came from a female donor with Graves disease. CDR3 residues: CASSLVRESSYNEQFF. The CDR3 DNA is TGTGCCAGCAGCTTAGTGCGGGAGAGCTCCTACAATGAGCAGTTCTTC.